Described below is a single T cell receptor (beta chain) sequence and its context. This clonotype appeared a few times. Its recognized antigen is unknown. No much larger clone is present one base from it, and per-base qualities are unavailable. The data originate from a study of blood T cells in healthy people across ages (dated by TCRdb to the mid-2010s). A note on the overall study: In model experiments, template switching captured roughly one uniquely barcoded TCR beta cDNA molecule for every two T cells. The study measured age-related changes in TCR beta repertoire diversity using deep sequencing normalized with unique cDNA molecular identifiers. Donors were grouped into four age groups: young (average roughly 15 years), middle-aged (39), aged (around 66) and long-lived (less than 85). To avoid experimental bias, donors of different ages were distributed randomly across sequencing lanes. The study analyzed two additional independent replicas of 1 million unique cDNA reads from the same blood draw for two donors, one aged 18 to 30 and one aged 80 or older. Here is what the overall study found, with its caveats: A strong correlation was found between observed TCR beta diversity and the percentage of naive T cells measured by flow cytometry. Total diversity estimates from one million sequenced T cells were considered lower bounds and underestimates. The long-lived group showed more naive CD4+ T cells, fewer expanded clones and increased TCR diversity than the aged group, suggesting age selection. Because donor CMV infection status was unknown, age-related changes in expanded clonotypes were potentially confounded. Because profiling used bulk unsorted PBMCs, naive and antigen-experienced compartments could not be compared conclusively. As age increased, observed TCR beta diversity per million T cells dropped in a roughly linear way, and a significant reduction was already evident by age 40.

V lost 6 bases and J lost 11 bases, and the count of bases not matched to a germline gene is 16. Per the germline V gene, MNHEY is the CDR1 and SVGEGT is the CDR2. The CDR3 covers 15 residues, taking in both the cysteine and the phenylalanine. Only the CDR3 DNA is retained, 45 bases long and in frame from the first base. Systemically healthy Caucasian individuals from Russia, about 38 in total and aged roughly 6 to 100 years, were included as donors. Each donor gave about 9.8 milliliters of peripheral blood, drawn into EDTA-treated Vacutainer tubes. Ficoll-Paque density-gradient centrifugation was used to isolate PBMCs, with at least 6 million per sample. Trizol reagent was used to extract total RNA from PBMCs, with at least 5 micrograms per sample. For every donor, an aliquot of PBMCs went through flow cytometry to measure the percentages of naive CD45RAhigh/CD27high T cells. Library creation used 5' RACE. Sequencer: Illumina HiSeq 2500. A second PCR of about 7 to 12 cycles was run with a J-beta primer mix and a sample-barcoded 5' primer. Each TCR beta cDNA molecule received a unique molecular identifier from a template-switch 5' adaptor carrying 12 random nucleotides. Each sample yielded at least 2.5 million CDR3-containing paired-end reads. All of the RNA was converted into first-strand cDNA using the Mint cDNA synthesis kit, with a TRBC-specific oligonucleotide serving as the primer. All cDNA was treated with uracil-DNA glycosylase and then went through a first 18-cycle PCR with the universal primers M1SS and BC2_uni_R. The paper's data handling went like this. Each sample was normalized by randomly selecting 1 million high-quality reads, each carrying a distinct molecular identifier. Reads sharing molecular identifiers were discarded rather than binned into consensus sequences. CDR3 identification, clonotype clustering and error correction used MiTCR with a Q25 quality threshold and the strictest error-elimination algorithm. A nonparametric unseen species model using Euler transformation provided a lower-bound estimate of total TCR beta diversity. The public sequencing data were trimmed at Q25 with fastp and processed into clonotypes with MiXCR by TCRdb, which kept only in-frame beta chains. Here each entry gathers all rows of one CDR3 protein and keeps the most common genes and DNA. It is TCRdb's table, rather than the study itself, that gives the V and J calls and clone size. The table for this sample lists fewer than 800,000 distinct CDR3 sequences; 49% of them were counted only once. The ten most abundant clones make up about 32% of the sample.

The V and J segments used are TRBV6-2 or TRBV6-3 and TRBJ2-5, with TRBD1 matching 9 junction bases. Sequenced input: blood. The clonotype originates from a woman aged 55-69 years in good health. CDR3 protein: CASRETGGASGEQYF. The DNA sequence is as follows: TGTGCCAGCAGGGAAACAGGGGGCGCCTCCGGGGAGCAGTACTTC.